The 19 T cell receptor beta chains below all came from one sample that was sequenced in a study of a mutant IDH1 vaccine in newly diagnosed glioma. Some clones are missing from TCRdb's copy, which holds only in-frame ones; the method was immunoSEQ multiplex PCR. The table includes 40,000 to 55,000 clones, around 78% detected once. No antigen is known for these receptors. Time point noted: week 35, safety follow-up. One vaccine dose held 300 ug of mutant IDH1 20-mer peptide and came with topical imiquimod. Here the sequenced sample was PBMCs, taken from a glioma patient whose treatment included an IDH1 peptide vaccine. The receptors shown here come from a man between 35 and 55 years old with glioma.

This chain connects TRBV28 to TRBJ2-7, with 8 bases matching TRBD2. Germline values: CDR1 MDHEN, CDR2 SYDVKM. The CDR3 spans 14 residues. V lost 3 bases to trimming and J lost 7 bases; unmatched junction nucleotides: 8. CDR3 amino acids: CASSFPAGVGEQYF. CDR3 nucleotide sequence: TGTGCCAGCAGTTTCCCAGCGGGAGTGGGAGAGCAGTACTTC.

The chain links TRBV11-3 to TRBJ2-3; D is tentatively TRBD1 or TRBD2 (5 bases each). CDR1 and CDR2 (germline): SGHNT, YENEEA. CDR3 length: 16 amino acids. V lost 5 bases and J 2 bases, leaving 17 bases between the germline ends. This chain's CDR3 is CASSPNEWGYTDTQYF. The CDR3 bases are TGTGCCAGCAGCCCGAATGAATGGGGGTACACAGATACGCAGTATTTT.

The chain joins TRBV2 to TRBJ2-2; 7 bases fit TRBD1. The length of the CDR3 is 15 residues. J lost 2 bases, V lost 7 bases, and 7 bases had no gene match. Germline V gives CDR1 SNHLY, CDR2 FYNNEI. The CDR3 loop reads CASISQGLNTGELFF. As DNA, the CDR3 is TGTGCCAGCATTTCACAGGGGTTAAACACCGGGGAGCTGTTTTTT.

V gene TRBV6-6 combines with J gene TRBJ1-5; 7 positions agree with TRBD1. V lost 9 bases and J lost 1; bases outside the gene matches: 6. Germline V gene sequence: CDR1 MNHNY, CDR2 SVGAGI (reference sequence). This CDR3 is built from 14 residues. CDR3 nucleotide sequence: TGTGCCAGTACAAGACAGGGAAGCAATCAGCCCCAGCATTTT. As protein: CASTRQGSNQPQHF.

This sequence joins TRBV2 and TRBJ2-6, with a possible D match to TRBD2 (5 bases). The germline V gene has CDR1 SNHLY and CDR2 FYNNEI. This CDR3 is 14 amino acids long. The V end was cut by 8 bases, the J end by 1 base, with 9 bases between. The CDR3 reads CASSDLSGANVLTF. The CDR3 coding sequence is TGTGCCAGCTCGGACTTGTCTGGGGCCAACGTCCTGACTTTC.

This chain connects TRBV7-8 to TRBJ1-4; D remains ambiguous. Germline CDR1 is SGHVS and CDR2 is FQNEAQ. V was cut by 1 base and J by 8 bases, with 11 bases left in between. The CDR3 consists of 14 residues. The CDR3 reads CASSLVRTAEKLFF. For the CDR3, the DNA is TGTGCCAGCAGCTTAGTGCGGACGGCGGAAAAACTGTTTTTT.

The J gene is TRBJ2-3, the V gene TRBV18; D might be TRBD1 or TRBD2, each matching 5 bases. CDR1 and CDR2 from the germline V gene are KGHSH and LQKENI. This CDR3 is 15 amino acids long. V was shortened by 3 bases and J by 1 base, with 11 bases between the two germline ends. CDR3 DNA sequence: TGTGCCAGCTCACCGGGCAGGGACGGCACAGATACGCAGTATTTT. Its protein product is CASSPGRDGTDTQYF.

V gene TRBV10-1 combines with J gene TRBJ1-5; 7 bases agree with TRBD1. With V trimmed by 9 bases and J by 2 bases, 1 base remained unmatched. This CDR3 has 12 amino acids. Germline values: CDR1 WNHNN, CDR2 SYGVQD (reference sequence). The CDR3 coding sequence is TGCGCCAGTGGACAGGGCAATCAGCCCCAGCATTTT. Encoded protein: CASGQGNQPQHF.

The rearrangement links TRBV5-1 to TRBJ2-5, with unresolved D. The V and J ends lost 4 bases and 7 bases respectively, with 17 bases between them. Germline loops: CDR1 SGHRS, CDR2 YFSETQ. There are 14 residues in the CDR3. CDR3 DNA sequence: TGCGCCAGCAGCCTCGGAACCAAAGTAGGGACCCAGTACTTC. This codes for CASSLGTKVGTQYF.

V gene TRBV11-3 combines with J gene TRBJ2-1, with 10 bases aligning to TRBD1. Germline V gene data show CDR1 as SGHNT and CDR2 as YENEEA. Trimming cost V 5 bases and J 5 bases; bases outside gene matches: 9. The CDR3 is 16 amino acids. CDR3 in amino acids: CASSHTGTGVDNEQFF. The CDR3 DNA is TGTGCCAGCAGCCACACCGGGACAGGGGTTGACAATGAGCAGTTCTTC.

The chain recombines TRBV29-1 with TRBJ2-5; D may be TRBD1 (6 bases). The end of the DNA is better explained by TRBJ2-7, so the J call may be wrong. This CDR3 spans 13 amino acids. CDR1 is SQVTM and CDR2 is ANQGSEA in the germline V gene. This CDR3 is CSVVRDTSYEQYF. The DNA of the CDR3 is TGCAGCGTTGTAAGGGACACCTCCTACGAGCAGTACTTC.

The chain links TRBV6-5 to TRBJ2-3; D unresolved. In germline, CDR1 is MNHEY, CDR2 SVGAGI. Between the trimmed V and J ends, which lost 0 bases and 4 bases, there was a span of 14 bases. The CDR3 runs 16 residues. CDR3 residues: CASSYSWARFSDTQYF. The CDR3 DNA sequence: TGTGCCAGCAGTTACTCGTGGGCTAGGTTTTCAGATACGCAGTATTTT.

The rearrangement joins TRBV21-1 to TRBJ2-5; the table names TRBD1, a call not compared with the DNA. TRBV21-1 is a pseudogene segment. The CDR3 has 16 amino acids. CDR3 sequence (DNA): TGTGCCAGCAGCAAAGCTGGGGCTTTGTACCAAGAGACCCAGTACTTC. Translated: CASSKAGALYQETQYF.

This rearrangement joins TRBV5-4 to TRBJ1-2, with D hard to call. Trimming pared 4 bases from V and 7 bases from J, leaving 23 bases between. CDR3 length: 16 amino acids. Germline CDR1 SGHNT, CDR2 YYREEE (reference sequence). As DNA, the CDR3 is TGTGCCAGCAGCCCCGAACCCCTCCAATCCCCATTTGGCTACACCTTC. The encoded protein is CASSPEPLQSPFGYTF.

This clone counts as medium-sized (0.01 to 0.1%). This rearrangement joins TRBV5-1 to TRBJ2-3; D may be TRBD2 (6 bases). CDR1 is SGHRS and CDR2 is YFSETQ in the germline V gene. V gave up 0 bases and J gave up 5 bases, with 10 bases separating them. The CDR3 covers 14 residues. The CDR3 DNA sequence: TGCGCCAGCAGCTTGGAGCTAGCGAAAGATACGCAGTATTTT. Amino acids: CASSLELAKDTQYF.

The chain joins TRBV19 to TRBJ2-7; 10 bases map to TRBD2. CDR1 and CDR2 from the germline V gene are LNHDA and SQIVND (reference sequence). V was pared by 5 bases and J by 5 bases, with 3 bases of the junction left unmatched. This CDR3 is 13 amino acids long. Written as DNA, the CDR3 is TGTGCCAGTAGTTACAGCGGGAGGGACGAGCAGTACTTC. This sequence encodes CASSYSGRDEQYF. The variable domain in full, completed from reference TRBV19 and TRBJ2-7, reads DGGITQSPKYLFRKEGQNVTLSCEQNLNHDAMYWYRQDPGQGLRLIYYSQIVNDFQKGDIAEGYSVSREKKESFPLTVTSAQKNPTAFYLCASSYSGRDEQYFGPGTRLTVT.

The CDR3 sequence is CASSHQAGGPYNEQFF. CDR3 bases: TGTGCCAGCAGCCACCAAGCGGGAGGGCCCTACAATGAGCAGTTCTTC. The chain carries TRBV4-2 and TRBJ2-1, with 10 bases fitting TRBD2. In germline, CDR1 is LGHNA, CDR2 YNFKEQ. This CDR3 region has 16 residues. The V gene end was trimmed by 3 bases and the J gene end by 2 bases; junction bases not matched to a gene: 4.

This clone was seen a handful of times. This rearrangement joins TRBV18 to TRBJ1-1; no clear D. Trimming took off 6 bases at V and 2 bases at J, with 16 bases between the two ends. This CDR3 has 15 amino acids. CDR1 is KGHSH, CDR2 LQKENI, per germline. The CDR3 region has the DNA TGTGCCAGCTCTCCCATCGACGGAATAAACACTGAAGCTTTCTTT. This translates into CASSPIDGINTEAFF.

The rearrangement links TRBV6-6 to TRBJ2-7; TRBD1 matches 7 bases. Germline V CDR1 and CDR2: MNHNY, SVGAGI (reference sequence). CDR3 length: 14 amino acids. Unmatched junction bases numbered 6, after V lost 5 bases and J lost 2 bases. CDR3 coding DNA: TGTGCCAGCAGTCCGAGGGACAGAACCTACGAGCAGTACTTC. Its translation is CASSPRDRTYEQYF.